The clone carrying this T cell receptor (beta chain) has at least ten counts. The CDR3 extends over 15 amino acids. V shed 4 bases and J shed 0 bases, with 9 bases lying between them. Per germline, CDR1 MNHEY and CDR2 SVGEGT. Using its own MiXCR run on the 5' RACE reads, TCRdb lists one record per CDR3 protein. The table includes tens of thousands of distinct CDR3 sequences, approximately 6% detected once. This entry comes from a study of early T cells in non-severe SARS-CoV-2 infection. The chain joins TRBV6-2 or TRBV6-3 to TRBJ2-2, with unresolved D. The receptor comes from an adult who was a healthcare worker with PCR-confirmed SARS-CoV-2 infection or an uninfected control (not recorded which). Material for sequencing was whole blood. CDR3 loop: CASSFTDANTGELFF. As DNA, the CDR3 is TGTGCCAGCAGTTTTACGGATGCGAACACCGGGGAGCTGTTTTTT.